The sequence of this T cell receptor (beta chain) was determined in a study of cytomegalovirus exposure and HLA in healthy donors. The PCR made use of 60 Vbeta and 13 Jbeta primers. The assay was immunoSEQ multiplex PCR, and TCRdb's table has in-frame clones only and misses some. The sample has about 200,000 clones, 82% seen once. V lost 2 bases and J 14 bases, leaving 13 bases between the germline ends. The CDR3 loop spans 12 amino acids. Germline V gives CDR1 MNHNS, CDR2 SASEGT. This clone appeared a few times. Healthy bone marrow donors made up the donors. The receptor's source is a woman aged 40 to 55 in good health and CMV-seronegative. Sample: PBMCs. The chain links TRBV6-1 to TRBJ1-3; D gene ambiguous. CDR3 in amino acids: CASSEPAESLYF. The CDR3 coding sequence is TGTGCCAGCAGTGAACCCGCGGAGTCCCTATATTTT.